The 5 T cell receptor beta chains below come from one sample, sequenced in a study of blood T cells in healthy people across ages. Sample-barcoded 5' priming and a J-beta primer mix drove a second PCR of 7 to 11 cycles. Via MiXCR, TCRdb re-called the 5' RACE reads, giving one row per CDR3 protein. The sample has 600,000 to 800,000 distinct CDR3 sequences; around a fifth are singletons. The specimen was blood. The receptors come from a man between 65 and 85 years old in good health.

This clonotype was observed a handful of times. The V and J genes are TRBV5-1 and TRBJ1-1; the D gene is possibly TRBD1 (5 bases). CDR3 size: 15 residues. In germline, CDR1 is SGHRS, CDR2 YFSETQ. V lost 6 bases and J lost 3, with 18 bases in between. The CDR3 sequence: CASTYRGHGDTEAFF. DNA for the CDR3: TGCGCCAGCACCTATAGGGGCCACGGGGACACTGAAGCTTTCTTT.

This clonotype has more than one count but fewer than ten. The rearrangement links TRBV20-1 to TRBJ2-2, with 7 bases fitting TRBD1. The CDR3 contains 17 residues. After removal of 0 bases from V and 1 base from J, the junction contained 8 bases not matched to a gene. Germline V gene data show CDR1 as DFQATT and CDR2 as SNEGSKA (reference sequence). CDR3 nucleotide sequence: TGCAGTGCTAGAGATAACAGGGGCGGACAGAACACCGGGGAGCTGTTTTTT. It codes for CSARDNRGGQNTGELFF.

This clonotype was counted only a few times. The chain employs TRBV20-1 and TRBJ1-4; D ambiguous. In germline, CDR1 is DFQATT, CDR2 SNEGSKA (reference sequence). The germline V and J ends were trimmed by 3 bases and 8 bases, with 10 bases remaining between them. There are 12 residues in the CDR3. CDR3: CSASSQREKLFF. In DNA form, the CDR3 reads TGCAGTGCTAGTTCCCAGAGGGAAAAACTGTTTTTT.

This rearrangement joins TRBV20-1 to TRBJ2-5; maybe TRBD1 (6 bases). The CDR3 runs to 14 residues. Per germline, CDR1 DFQATT and CDR2 SNEGSKA (reference sequence). The V end lost 3 bases, the J end lost 5 bases, and 16 bases lay between the germline ends. In nucleotides, the CDR3 is TGCAGTGCTAGTGATGACAGGCAATTGGAGACCCAGTACTTC. As protein: CSASDDRQLETQYF.

The V gene is TRBV20-1, the J gene TRBJ2-3; perhaps TRBD2 as D (6 bases). Trimming shortened V by 3 bases and J by 3 bases, and 19 bases separated the two germline ends. The CDR3 extends over 16 amino acids. Germline assignment: CDR1 DFQATT and CDR2 SNEGSKA (reference sequence). CDR3 nucleotides: TGCAGTGCTAGTTCCCTTCAGGTTGGGAGGACAGATACGCAGTATTTT. Protein sequence: CSASSLQVGRTDTQYF.